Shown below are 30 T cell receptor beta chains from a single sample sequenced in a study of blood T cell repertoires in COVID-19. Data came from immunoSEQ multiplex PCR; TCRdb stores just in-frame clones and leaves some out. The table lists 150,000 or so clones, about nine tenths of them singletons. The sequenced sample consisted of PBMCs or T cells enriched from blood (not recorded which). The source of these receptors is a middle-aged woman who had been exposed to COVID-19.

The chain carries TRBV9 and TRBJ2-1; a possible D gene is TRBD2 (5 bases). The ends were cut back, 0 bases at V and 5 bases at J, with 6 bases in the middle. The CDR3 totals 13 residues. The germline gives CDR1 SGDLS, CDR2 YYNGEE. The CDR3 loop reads CASSVGGNNEQFF. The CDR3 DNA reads TGTGCCAGCAGCGTAGGAGGGAACAATGAGCAGTTCTTC.

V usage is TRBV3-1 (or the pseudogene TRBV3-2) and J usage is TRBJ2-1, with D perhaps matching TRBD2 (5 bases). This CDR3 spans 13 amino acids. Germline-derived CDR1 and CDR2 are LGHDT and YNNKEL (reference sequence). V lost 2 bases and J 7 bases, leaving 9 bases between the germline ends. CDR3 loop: CASSQQDWNEQFF. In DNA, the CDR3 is TGTGCCAGCAGCCAACAGGACTGGAATGAGCAGTTCTTC.

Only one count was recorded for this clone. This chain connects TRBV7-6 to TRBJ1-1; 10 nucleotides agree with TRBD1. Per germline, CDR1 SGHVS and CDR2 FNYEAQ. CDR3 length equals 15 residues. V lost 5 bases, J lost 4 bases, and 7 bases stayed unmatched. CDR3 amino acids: CASSPRDRGSTEAFF. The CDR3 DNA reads TGTGCCAGCAGCCCACGGGACAGGGGAAGCACTGAAGCTTTCTTT.

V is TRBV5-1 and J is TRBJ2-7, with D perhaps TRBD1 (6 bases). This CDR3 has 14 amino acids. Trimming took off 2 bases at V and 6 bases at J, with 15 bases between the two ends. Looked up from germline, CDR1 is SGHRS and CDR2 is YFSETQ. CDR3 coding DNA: TGCGCCAGCAGCTTTGCGGAGAGGGGGACCGAGCAGTACTTC. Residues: CASSFAERGTEQYF.

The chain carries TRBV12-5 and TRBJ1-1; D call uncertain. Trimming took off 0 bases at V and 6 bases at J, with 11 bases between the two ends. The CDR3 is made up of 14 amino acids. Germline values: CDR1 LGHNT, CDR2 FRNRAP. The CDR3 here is CASGLVQVSPEAFF. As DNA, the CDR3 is TGTGCTAGTGGTTTGGTACAAGTCTCCCCTGAAGCTTTCTTT.

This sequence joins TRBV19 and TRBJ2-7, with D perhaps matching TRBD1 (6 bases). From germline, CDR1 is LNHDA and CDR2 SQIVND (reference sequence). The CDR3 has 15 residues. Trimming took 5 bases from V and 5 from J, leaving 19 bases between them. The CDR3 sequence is CASSFQSGQIHEQYF. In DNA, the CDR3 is TGTGCCAGTAGTTTTCAATCCGGACAGATCCACGAGCAGTACTTC.

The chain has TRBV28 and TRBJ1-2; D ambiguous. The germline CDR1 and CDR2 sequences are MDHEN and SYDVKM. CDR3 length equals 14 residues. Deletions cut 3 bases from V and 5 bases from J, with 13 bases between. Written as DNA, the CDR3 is TGTGCCAGCAGTTTGTCCTCTCTTATTTATGGCTACACCTTC. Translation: CASSLSSLIYGYTF.

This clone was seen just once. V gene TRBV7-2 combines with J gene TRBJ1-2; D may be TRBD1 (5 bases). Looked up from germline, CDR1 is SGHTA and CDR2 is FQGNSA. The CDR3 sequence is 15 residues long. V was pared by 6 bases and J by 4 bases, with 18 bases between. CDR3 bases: TGTGCCAGCAGTCGAGTCCTCGGGGGGAGCTATGGCTACACCTTC. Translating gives CASSRVLGGSYGYTF.

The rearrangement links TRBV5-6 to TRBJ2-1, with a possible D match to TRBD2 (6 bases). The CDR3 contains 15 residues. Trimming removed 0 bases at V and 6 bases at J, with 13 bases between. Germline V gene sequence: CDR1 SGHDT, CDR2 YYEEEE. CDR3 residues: CASSLGFGGANEQFF. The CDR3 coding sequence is TGTGCCAGCAGCTTGGGGTTTGGCGGGGCCAATGAGCAGTTCTTC.

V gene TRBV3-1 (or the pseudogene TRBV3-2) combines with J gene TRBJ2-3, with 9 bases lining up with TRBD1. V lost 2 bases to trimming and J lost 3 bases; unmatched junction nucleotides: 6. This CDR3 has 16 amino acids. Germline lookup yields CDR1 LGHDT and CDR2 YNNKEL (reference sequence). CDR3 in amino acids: CASSQRQGGNTDTQYF. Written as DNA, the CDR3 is TGTGCCAGCAGCCAACGACAGGGGGGAAATACAGATACGCAGTATTTT.

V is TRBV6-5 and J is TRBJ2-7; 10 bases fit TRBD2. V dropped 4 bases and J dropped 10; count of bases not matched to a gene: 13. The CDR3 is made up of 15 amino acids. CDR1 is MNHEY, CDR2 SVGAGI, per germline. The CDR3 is CASSFLTSGDWEQYF. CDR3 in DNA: TGTGCCAGCAGTTTTTTAACTAGCGGGGACTGGGAACAGTACTTC.

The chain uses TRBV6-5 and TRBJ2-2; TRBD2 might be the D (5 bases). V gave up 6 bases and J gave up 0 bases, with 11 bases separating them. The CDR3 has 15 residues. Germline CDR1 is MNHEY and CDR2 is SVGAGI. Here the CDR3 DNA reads TGTGCCAGCAGGAACCGGGGAGCGAACACCGGGGAGCTGTTTTTT. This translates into CASRNRGANTGELFF.

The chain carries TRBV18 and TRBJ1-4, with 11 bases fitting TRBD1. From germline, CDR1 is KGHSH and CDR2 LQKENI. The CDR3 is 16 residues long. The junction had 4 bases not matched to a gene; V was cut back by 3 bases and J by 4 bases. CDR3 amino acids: CASSPGTGGYNEKLFF. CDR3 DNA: TGTGCCAGCTCACCGGGGACAGGGGGATATAATGAAAAACTGTTTTTT.

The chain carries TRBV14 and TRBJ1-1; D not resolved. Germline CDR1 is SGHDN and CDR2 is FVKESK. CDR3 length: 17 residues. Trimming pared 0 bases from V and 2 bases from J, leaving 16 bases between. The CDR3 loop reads CASSQELLRRGNTEAFF. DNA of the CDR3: TGTGCCAGCAGCCAAGAGCTGCTGCGACGGGGTAACACTGAAGCTTTCTTT.

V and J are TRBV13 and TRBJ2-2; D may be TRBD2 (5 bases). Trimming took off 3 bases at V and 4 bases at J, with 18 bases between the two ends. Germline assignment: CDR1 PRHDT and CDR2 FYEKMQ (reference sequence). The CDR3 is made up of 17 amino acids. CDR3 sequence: CASSFPGGRRSTGELFF. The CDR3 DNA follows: TGTGCCAGCAGCTTCCCAGGAGGCAGGCGGAGCACCGGGGAGCTGTTTTTT.

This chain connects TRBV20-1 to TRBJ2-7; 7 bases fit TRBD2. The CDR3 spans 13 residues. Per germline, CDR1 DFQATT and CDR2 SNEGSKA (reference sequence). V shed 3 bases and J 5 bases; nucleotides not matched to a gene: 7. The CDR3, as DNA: TGCAGTGCTAGTGGGGGGAGGGCCCACGAGCAGTACTTC. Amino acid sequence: CSASGGRAHEQYF.

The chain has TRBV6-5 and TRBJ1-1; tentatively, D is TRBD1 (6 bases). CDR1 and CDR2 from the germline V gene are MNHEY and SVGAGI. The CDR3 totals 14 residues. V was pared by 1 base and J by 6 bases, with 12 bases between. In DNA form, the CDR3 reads TGTGCCAGCAGTTACTTACAGGGAGTCGCTGAAGCTTTCTTT. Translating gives CASSYLQGVAEAFF.

The CDR3 nucleotides read TGTGCCAGTAGTATTGGGACAGGGGCTAACTATGGCTACACCTTC. Translation gives CASSIGTGANYGYTF. J is TRBJ1-2 and V is TRBV19; 10 bases match TRBD1. CDR1 is LNHDA and CDR2 is SQIVND in the germline V gene (reference sequence). J was trimmed by 0 bases and V by 3 bases; bases with no gene match: 1. There are 15 residues in the CDR3.

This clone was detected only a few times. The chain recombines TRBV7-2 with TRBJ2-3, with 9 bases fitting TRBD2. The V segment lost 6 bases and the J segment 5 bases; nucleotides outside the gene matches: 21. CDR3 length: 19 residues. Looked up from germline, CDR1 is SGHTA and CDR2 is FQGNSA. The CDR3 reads CASSRAGWSSGGQEDTQYF. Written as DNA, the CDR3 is TGTGCCAGCAGTCGGGCCGGTTGGTCCAGCGGGGGGCAGGAAGATACGCAGTATTTT.

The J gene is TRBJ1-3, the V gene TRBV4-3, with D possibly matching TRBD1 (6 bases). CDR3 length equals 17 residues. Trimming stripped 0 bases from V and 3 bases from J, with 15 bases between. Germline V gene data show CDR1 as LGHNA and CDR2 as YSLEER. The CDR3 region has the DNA TGCGCCAGCAGCCAAGATATCCCCGGACAGAATGGAAACACCATATATTTT. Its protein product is CASSQDIPGQNGNTIYF.

The CDR3 loop is CATSRPFSAGEETQYF. CDR3 coding DNA: TGTGCCACCAGCAGACCTTTCTCGGCGGGAGAAGAGACCCAGTACTTC. The J gene is TRBJ2-5, the V gene TRBV15, with 7 bases identical to TRBD2. This CDR3 comprises 16 residues. CDR1 is LNHNV and CDR2 is YYDKDF in the germline V gene (reference sequence). V trimming: 2 bases; J trimming: 3 bases; junction bases outside the gene matches: 9.

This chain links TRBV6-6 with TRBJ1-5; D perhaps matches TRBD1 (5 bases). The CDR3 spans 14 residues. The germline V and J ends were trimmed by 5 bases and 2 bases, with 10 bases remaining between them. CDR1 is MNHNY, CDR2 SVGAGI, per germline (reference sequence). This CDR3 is CASSVTGGNQPQHF. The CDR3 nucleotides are TGTGCCAGCAGTGTTACGGGGGGCAATCAGCCCCAGCATTTT.

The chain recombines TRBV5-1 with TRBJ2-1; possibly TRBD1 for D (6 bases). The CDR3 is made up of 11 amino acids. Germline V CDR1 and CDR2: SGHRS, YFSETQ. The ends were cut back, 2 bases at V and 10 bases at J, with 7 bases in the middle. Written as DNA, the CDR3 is TGCGCCAGCAGCTTAGACAGGGAGCAGTTCTTC. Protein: CASSLDREQFF.

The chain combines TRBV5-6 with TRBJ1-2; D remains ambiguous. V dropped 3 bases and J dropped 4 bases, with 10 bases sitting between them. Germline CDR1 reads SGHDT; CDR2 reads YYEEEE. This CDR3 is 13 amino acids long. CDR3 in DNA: TGTGCCAGCAGCTCAGAGGGAGGCTATGGCTACACCTTC. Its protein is CASSSEGGYGYTF.

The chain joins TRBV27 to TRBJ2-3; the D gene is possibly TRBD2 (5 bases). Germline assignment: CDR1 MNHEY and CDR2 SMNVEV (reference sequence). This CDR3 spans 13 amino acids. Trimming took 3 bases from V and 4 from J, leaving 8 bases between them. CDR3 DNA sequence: TGTGCCAGCAGTTTTAGGAGGCCAGATACGCAGTATTTT. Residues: CASSFRRPDTQYF.

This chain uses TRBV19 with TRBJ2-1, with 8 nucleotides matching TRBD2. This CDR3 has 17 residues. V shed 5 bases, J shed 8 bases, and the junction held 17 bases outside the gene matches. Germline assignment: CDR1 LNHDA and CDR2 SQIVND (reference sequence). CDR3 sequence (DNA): TGTGCCAGTAGTTATCCCGTACCGGGGGGGCCAAGTCATGAGCAGTTCTTC. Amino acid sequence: CASSYPVPGGPSHEQFF.

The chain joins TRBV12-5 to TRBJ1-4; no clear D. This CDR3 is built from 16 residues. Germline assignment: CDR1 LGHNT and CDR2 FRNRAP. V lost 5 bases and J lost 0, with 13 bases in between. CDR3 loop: CASGPGLQTTNEKLFF. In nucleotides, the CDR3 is TGTGCTAGTGGTCCCGGACTGCAGACAACTAATGAAAAACTGTTTTTT.

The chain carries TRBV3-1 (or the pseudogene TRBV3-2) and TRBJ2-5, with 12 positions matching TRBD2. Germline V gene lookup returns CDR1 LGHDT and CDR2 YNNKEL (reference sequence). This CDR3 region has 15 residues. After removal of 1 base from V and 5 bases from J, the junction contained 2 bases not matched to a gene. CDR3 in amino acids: CASSQGLAGGETQYF. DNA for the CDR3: TGTGCCAGCAGCCAAGGGCTAGCGGGAGGGGAGACCCAGTACTTC.

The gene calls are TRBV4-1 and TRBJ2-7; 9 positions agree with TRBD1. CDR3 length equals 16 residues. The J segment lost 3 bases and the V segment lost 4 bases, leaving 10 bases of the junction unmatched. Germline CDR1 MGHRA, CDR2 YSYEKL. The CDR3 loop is CASSPGTGMGLYEQYF. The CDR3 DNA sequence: TGCGCCAGCAGCCCAGGGACAGGGATGGGACTCTACGAGCAGTACTTC.

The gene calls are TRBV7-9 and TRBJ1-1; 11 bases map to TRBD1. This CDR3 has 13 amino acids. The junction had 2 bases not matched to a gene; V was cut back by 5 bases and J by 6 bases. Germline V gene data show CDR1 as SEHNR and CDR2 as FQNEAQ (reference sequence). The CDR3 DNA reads TGTGCCAGCAGCAGGACAGGGGGCTCTGAAGCTTTCTTT. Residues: CASSRTGGSEAFF.